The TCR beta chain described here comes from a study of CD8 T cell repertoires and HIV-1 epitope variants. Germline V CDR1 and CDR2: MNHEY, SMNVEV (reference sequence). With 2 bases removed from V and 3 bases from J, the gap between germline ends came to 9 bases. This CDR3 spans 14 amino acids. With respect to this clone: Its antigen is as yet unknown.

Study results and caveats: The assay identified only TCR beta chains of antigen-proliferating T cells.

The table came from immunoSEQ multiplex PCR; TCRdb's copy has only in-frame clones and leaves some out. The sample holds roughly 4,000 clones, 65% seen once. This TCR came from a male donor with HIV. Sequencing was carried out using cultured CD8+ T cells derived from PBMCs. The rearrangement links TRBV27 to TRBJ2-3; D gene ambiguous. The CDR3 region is CASSLIRETDTQYF. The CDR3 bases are TGTGCCAGCAGTTTAATCCGAGAGACAGATACGCAGTATTTT.